These T cell receptor beta chains were read from a single sample in a study of T cell responses to AZD1222 COVID-19 vaccine. Profiling relied on immunoSEQ multiplex PCR, and the TCRdb table lists in-frame clones only, not all of them. Altogether 110,000 to 150,000 clones are present, 80% to 90% being singletons, with the ten largest covering roughly 1.5%. Sequenced material: peripheral blood, taken on day 0 of AZD1222 vaccination. These receptors originate from an adult in good health. Both conserved end residues are part of each CDR3. The order of the fields is V gene, clone size, D gene, J gene, CDR3 DNA, CDR3 protein. A D gene is named only where the DNA matches it firmly. Size is stated for part of the rows, as once, few or many counts, or as a class when the clone is expanded.

TRBV2,-,-,TRBJ2-5,TGTGCCAGCAGGGCGGACTCCGTAGGGACCCAGTACTTC,CASRADSVGTQYF
TRBV18,-,-,TRBJ1-1,TGTGCCAGCTCACCCTCGGTGATTATGAACACTGAAGCTTTCTTT,CASSPSVIMNTEAFF
TRBV19,-,-,TRBJ1-1,TGTGCCAGTAAGTTCGGTACTCCAGTATGGGGCTACACTGAAGCTTTCTTT,CASKFGTPVWGYTEAFF
TRBV7-7,-,TRBD2,TRBJ2-1,TGTGCTAGCAGGCCGGCGGGAGGCCCGGATAATGAGCAGTTCTTC,CASRPAGGPDNEQFF
TRBV27,-,-,TRBJ1-6,TGTGCCAGCAGTTTAAGGGGGGGGCCCACGGCTCGGAATTCACCCCTCCACTTT,CASSLRGGPTARNSPLHF
TRBV30,-,-,TRBJ2-1,TGTGCCAGCAGCTCCTACAATGAGCAGTTCTTC,CASSSYNEQFF
TRBV5-1,-,-,TRBJ1-2,TGCGCCAGCAGCTTGGCCCCGGTGGGGTATGGCTACACCTTC,CASSLAPVGYGYTF
TRBV7-9,-,-,TRBJ2-1,TGTGCCAGCAGCAACGGGGGCGCCAGCTCCTACAATGAGCAGTTCTTC,CASSNGGASSYNEQFF
TRBV2,-,-,TRBJ1-5,TGTGCCAGCAGACAGGCAGGTCCCCAGCATTTT,CASRQAGPQHF
TRBV3-1/TRBV3-2,once,-,TRBJ2-6,TGTGCCAGCAGCCAACGGTTAGCTGGGGCCAACGTCCTGACTTTC,CASSQRLAGANVLTF
TRBV5-4,-,TRBD1,TRBJ2-1,TGTGCCAGCACCTCTCGGGGTTGGGACAGGGGGGATGAGCAGTTCTTC,CASTSRGWDRGDEQFF
TRBV12-3/TRBV12-4,-,-,TRBJ2-7,TGTGCCAGCAGTTTCCCCGGGCGAGAGCAGTACTTC,CASSFPGREQYF
TRBV20-1,-,-,TRBJ1-1,TGCAGTGCTAGTGGTGGTAACACTGAAGCTTTCTTT,CSASGGNTEAFF
TRBV28,once,-,TRBJ1-2,TGTGCCAGCAGCTTGGGACGGGGAGGCTATGGCTACACCTTC,CASSLGRGGYGYTF
TRBV18,-,-,TRBJ1-3,TGTGCCAGCTCACCAGTGGGGGCCGGGTATTGGTCCCGCTCTGGAAACACCATATATTTT,CASSPVGAGYWSRSGNTIYF
TRBV2,-,-,TRBJ1-2,TGTGCCAGCAGTGGGGAAGTGGGAGGCTACACCTTC,CASSGEVGGYTF
TRBV19,-,-,TRBJ1-6,TGTGCCAGTAGTCGAAAGGCAGGGGATTCACCCCTCCACTTT,CASSRKAGDSPLHF
TRBV11-2,-,TRBD1,TRBJ1-2,TGTGCCAGCAGCCATGGGACAGGCAGCTCCTCAGCTAACTATGGCTACACCTTC,CASSHGTGSSSANYGYTF
TRBV18,-,-,TRBJ1-4,TGTGCCAGCTCACCACCCACAGGGCCTAATGAAAAACTGTTTTTT,CASSPPTGPNEKLFF
TRBV5-1,-,TRBD2,TRBJ2-3,TGCGCCAGCAGCTTGGGTAGCGGGTCTAGCACAGATACGCAGTATTTT,CASSLGSGSSTDTQYF
TRBV7-9,-,TRBD1,TRBJ1-1,TGTGCCAGCAGCCGGACAGGGGTGGAGAACACTGAAGCTTTCTTT,CASSRTGVENTEAFF
TRBV29-1,once,TRBD2,TRBJ2-1,TGCAGCGTCCAAGGGAGACTAGCGGTAAACAATGAGCAGTTCTTC,CSVQGRLAVNNEQFF
TRBV30,once,-,TRBJ2-5,TGTGCCTGGAGTGTCGGCTTGGGGGCTAGCGGACAAGAGACCCAGTACTTC,CAWSVGLGASGQETQYF
TRBV2,few,TRBD2,TRBJ2-7,TGTGCCAGCAGGGGACTAGCGGGAGGGCCCAACGAGCAGTACTTC,CASRGLAGGPNEQYF
TRBV5-1,few,-,TRBJ2-2,TGCGCCAGCAGCTTGAACGGCTTGTACACCGGGGAGCTGTTTTTT,CASSLNGLYTGELFF
TRBV27,-,-,TRBJ1-1,TGTGCCAGCAACCCATTCGAGGGGGGAACTGAAGCTTTCTTT,CASNPFEGGTEAFF
TRBV3-1/TRBV3-2,-,-,TRBJ2-7,TGTGCCAGCAGCCAATCCTACGAGCAGTACTTC,CASSQSYEQYF
TRBV2,-,-,TRBJ2-2,TGTGCCAGCAGTGTTTCGAACACCGGGGAGCTGTTTTTT,CASSVSNTGELFF
TRBV7-9,-,TRBD1,TRBJ1-5,TGTGCCAGCAGCTACGGGACAGGGCATCAGCCCCAGCATTTT,CASSYGTGHQPQHF
TRBV2,few,TRBD1,TRBJ1-5,TGTGCCAGCAGTGAGGACAGGTTGAGCAATCAGCCCCAGCATTTT,CASSEDRLSNQPQHF
TRBV19,-,TRBD1,TRBJ1-1,TGTGCCAGTAGTAGACGACAGGGAAGCACTGAAGCTTTCTTT,CASSRRQGSTEAFF
TRBV11-2,-,TRBD1,TRBJ1-4,TGTGCCAGCAGCTCCCCATGGGGACAGGGGGGAGAAAAACTGTTTTTT,CASSSPWGQGGEKLFF
TRBV28,-,-,TRBJ1-4,TGTGCCAGCAGTTTAAGGTTTGGACGGTCTAATGAAAAACTGTTTTTT,CASSLRFGRSNEKLFF
TRBV18,-,-,TRBJ1-1,TGTGCCAGCTCACCTCTCAGGGGCAACACTGAAGCTTTCTTT,CASSPLRGNTEAFF
TRBV4-1,-,TRBD1,TRBJ1-1,TGCGCCAGCAGCCCCGGGACAGGGATATTTTCGAACACTGAAGCTTTCTTT,CASSPGTGIFSNTEAFF
TRBV7-6,once,-,TRBJ2-3,TGTGCCAGCAGCTTAGAGGCAGAGAGGACAGATACGCAGTATTTT,CASSLEAERTDTQYF
TRBV10-3,-,-,TRBJ2-1,TGTGCCATCAGTGAGTCATACAATGAGCAGTTCTTC,CAISESYNEQFF
TRBV19,-,-,TRBJ1-2,TGTGCCAGTAGTATAGCAGTGGGTGCTAACTATGGCTACACCTTC,CASSIAVGANYGYTF
TRBV24-1,-,TRBD1,TRBJ2-2,TGTGCCACCACACAGGGGGCGCAAATCGGGAACACCGGGGAGCTGTTTTTT,CATTQGAQIGNTGELFF
TRBV5-5,few,-,TRBJ1-2,TGTGCCAGCAGCTTAGAGGGGTTTGGCTACACCTTC,CASSLEGFGYTF
TRBV4-2,-,-,TRBJ2-1,TGTGCCAGCAGCCGAGAGACACTAAGCCTTTACAATGAGCAGTTCTTC,CASSRETLSLYNEQFF
TRBV4-1,-,-,TRBJ1-2,TGCGCCAGCAGTTCAGGGCCCTTCAACTATGGCTACACCTTC,CASSSGPFNYGYTF
TRBV6-6,-,-,TRBJ2-3,TGTGCCAGCAGTTATTCCTCGGCGGATACGCAGTATTTT,CASSYSSADTQYF